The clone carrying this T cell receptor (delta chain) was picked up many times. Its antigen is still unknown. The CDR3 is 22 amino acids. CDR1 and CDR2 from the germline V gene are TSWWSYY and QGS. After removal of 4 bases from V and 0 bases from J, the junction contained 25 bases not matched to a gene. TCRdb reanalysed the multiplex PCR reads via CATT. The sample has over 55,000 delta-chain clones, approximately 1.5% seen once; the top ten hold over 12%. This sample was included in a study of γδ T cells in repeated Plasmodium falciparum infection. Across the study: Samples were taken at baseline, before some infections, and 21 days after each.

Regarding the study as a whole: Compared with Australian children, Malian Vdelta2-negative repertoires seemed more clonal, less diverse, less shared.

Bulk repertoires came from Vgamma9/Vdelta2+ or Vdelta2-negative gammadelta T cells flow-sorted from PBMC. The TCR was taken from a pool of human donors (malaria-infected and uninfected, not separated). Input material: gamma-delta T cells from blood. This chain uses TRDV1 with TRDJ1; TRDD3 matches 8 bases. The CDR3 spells CALGVVYVRTDWGFWYTDKLIF. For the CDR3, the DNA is TGTGCTCTTGGGGTCGTATACGTTAGGACGGACTGGGGGTTTTGGTACACCGATAAACTCATCTTT.